The 3 T cell receptor beta chains given below trace back to one sample, sequenced in a study of CD8 T cells in ankylosing spondylitis. Using its own MiXCR run on the 5' RACE reads, TCRdb lists one record per CDR3 protein. This sample has some 270,000 distinct CDR3 sequences; more than 15% occur once, and the top ten carry approximately 32%. Material: blood, either unsorted or a sorted T cell fraction (not recorded which). The origin of the receptors is a male donor with ankylosing spondylitis or in good health (not recorded which).

This clonotype has only a few counts. The chain couples TRBV5-5 to TRBJ2-1, with D possibly being TRBD2 (6 bases). Trimming removed 4 bases from V and 3 bases from J, with 14 bases in between. Looked up from germline, CDR1 is SGHKS and CDR2 is YYEKEE (reference sequence). The CDR3 is 15 residues long. CDR3 bases: TGTGCCAGCAGCCCGGGAGCGGAGATCTACAATGAGCAGTTCTTC. Its translation: CASSPGAEIYNEQFF.

There are a few counts of this clonotype. The V call is TRBV7-3, the J call TRBJ2-3; D ambiguous. Germline V CDR1 and CDR2: SGHTA, FQGTGA. The ends were cut back, 5 bases at V and 2 bases at J, with 14 bases in the middle. The CDR3 has 15 amino acids. CDR3 protein: CASSPDGLFTDTQYF. CDR3 DNA sequence: TGTGCCAGCAGCCCGGACGGATTATTCACAGATACGCAGTATTTT.

The chain is built from TRBV5-1 and TRBJ2-3, with 10 bases lining up with TRBD1. Germline loops: CDR1 SGHRS, CDR2 YFSETQ. Trimming at V came to 5 bases and at J to 5 bases, leaving 17 bases not matched to a gene. CDR3 length: 18 residues. CDR3: CASSSIDRGRGYVDTQYF. The CDR3 DNA is TGCGCCAGCAGTTCTATCGACAGGGGGCGCGGATACGTAGATACGCAGTATTTT.